Listed below are T cell receptor beta chains from one sample, sequenced in a study of regulatory T cells in long-lasting Graves disease. TCRdb re-called the multiplex PCR reads with MiXCR, one entry per CDR3 protein. This table has roughly 450,000 distinct CDR3 sequences, less than 25% appearing once. The material was peripheral blood mononuclear cells (PBMCs), obtained when the disease was refractory, from a patient treated with antithyroid drugs. These TCRs come from a female donor with Graves disease. The CDR3 runs from the conserved cysteine through the conserved F or W. The order of the fields is D gene, clone size, J gene, CDR3 length, V gene, CDR3 protein, CDR3 DNA. The D gene is left open where the match is weak. Clone size, where shown, is once, few, many, or a class for clones that have expanded.

d_gene: -; abundance: few; j_gene: TRBJ2-2; len: 14; v_gene: TRBV29-1; CDR3aa: CSVGVLGATGELFF; CDR3nt: TGCAGCGTTGGAGTACTCGGGGCCACCGGGGAGCTGTTTTTT
d_gene: -; abundance: many; j_gene: TRBJ1-2; len: 13; v_gene: TRBV6-1; CDR3aa: CASRGHPDYGYTF; CDR3nt: TGTGCCAGCAGAGGACACCCAGACTATGGCTACACCTTC
d_gene: -; abundance: many; j_gene: TRBJ2-5; len: 14; v_gene: TRBV24-1; CDR3aa: CATRGGPQEETQYF; CDR3nt: TGTGCCACCAGAGGAGGTCCGCAAGAAGAGACCCAGTACTTC
d_gene: -; abundance: few; j_gene: TRBJ2-5; len: 14; v_gene: TRBV5-4; CDR3aa: CASSTGPTGETQYF; CDR3nt: TGTGCCAGCAGCACGGGTCCGACGGGGGAGACCCAGTACTTC
d_gene: -; abundance: few; j_gene: TRBJ1-2; len: 16; v_gene: TRBV14; CDR3aa: CASSQDGQGFNYGYTF; CDR3nt: TGTGCCAGCAGCCAAGATGGGCAGGGGTTTAACTATGGCTACACCTTC
d_gene: TRBD1; abundance: -; j_gene: TRBJ2-5; len: 14; v_gene: TRBV30; CDR3aa: CAWRGTGSGETQYF; CDR3nt: TGTGCCTGGAGGGGGACAGGGAGTGGGGAGACCCAGTACTTC
d_gene: TRBD1; abundance: few; j_gene: TRBJ2-5; len: 16; v_gene: TRBV4-3; CDR3aa: CASSQEGTGGRETQYF; CDR3nt: TGCGCCAGCAGCCAAGAAGGGACAGGGGGACGAGAGACCCAGTACTTC
d_gene: TRBD1; abundance: few; j_gene: TRBJ1-5; len: 16; v_gene: TRBV20-1; CDR3aa: CSAKGQGASSNQPQHF; CDR3nt: TGCAGTGCTAAGGGACAGGGGGCTTCTAGCAATCAGCCCCAGCATTTT
d_gene: TRBD1; abundance: -; j_gene: TRBJ1-2; len: 13; v_gene: TRBV29-1; CDR3aa: CSVPGQGVHGYTF; CDR3nt: TGCAGCGTTCCGGGACAGGGAGTACATGGCTACACCTTC
d_gene: TRBD1; abundance: -; j_gene: TRBJ2-4; len: 14; v_gene: TRBV30; CDR3aa: CAWSADRVKNIQYF; CDR3nt: TGTGCCTGGAGTGCTGACAGGGTGAAGAACATTCAGTACTTC
d_gene: -; abundance: -; j_gene: TRBJ2-1; len: 15; v_gene: TRBV11-2; CDR3aa: CASSFEGGSGNEQFF; CDR3nt: TGTGCCAGCAGCTTCGAAGGGGGTAGCGGGAATGAGCAGTTCTTC
d_gene: TRBD1; abundance: many; j_gene: TRBJ1-2; len: 13; v_gene: TRBV28; CDR3aa: CASSSGQGGFYTF; CDR3nt: TGTGCCAGCAGTTCCGGACAGGGAGGATTCTACACCTTC
d_gene: -; abundance: -; j_gene: TRBJ2-1; len: 16; v_gene: TRBV7-3; CDR3aa: CAGRPGGDPSYNEQFF; CDR3nt: TGTGCCGGCAGACCAGGGGGGGATCCCTCCTACAATGAGCAGTTCTTC
d_gene: -; abundance: -; j_gene: TRBJ2-2; len: 18; v_gene: TRBV5-1; CDR3aa: CASSLGQSGHANTGELFF; CDR3nt: TGCGCCAGCAGCTTGGGTCAAAGTGGGCACGCGAACACCGGGGAGCTGTTTTTT
d_gene: TRBD1; abundance: -; j_gene: TRBJ2-1; len: 15; v_gene: TRBV7-2; CDR3aa: CASSLGQGLYHEQFF; CDR3nt: TGTGCCAGCAGCTTGGGACAGGGTCTTTACCATGAGCAGTTCTTC
d_gene: -; abundance: -; j_gene: TRBJ1-5; len: 15; v_gene: TRBV20-1; CDR3aa: CSARVPRYSNQPQHF; CDR3nt: TGCAGTGCTAGAGTTCCCAGGTATAGCAATCAGCCCCAGCATTTT
d_gene: -; abundance: few; j_gene: TRBJ2-7; len: 14; v_gene: TRBV20-1; CDR3aa: CSASPAGNPYEQYF; CDR3nt: TGCAGTGCTAGTCCGGCGGGGAACCCCTACGAGCAGTACTTC
d_gene: -; abundance: -; j_gene: TRBJ2-5; len: 15; v_gene: TRBV4-3; CDR3aa: CASSQEFARQETQYF; CDR3nt: TGCGCCAGCAGCCAAGAGTTCGCCAGACAAGAGACCCAGTACTTC